The clone carrying this T cell receptor beta chain was observed at least ten times. In germline, CDR1 is MDHEN, CDR2 SYDVKM. The CDR3 length is 15 residues. V was pared by 7 bases and J by 0 bases, with 13 bases between. This sample is drawn from a study of T cells in Graves' hyperthyroidism and ophthalmopathy. Researchers amplified the TCR beta CDR3 regions from RNA transcripts. During a first-round RT-PCR of the TCR CDR3, the HTBI primer set was used. TCRdb re-derived calls from the multiplex PCR reads in MiXCR, one entry per CDR3 protein. Among 640,000 or so distinct CDR3 sequences, about 14% were seen once, and the ten largest hold around 4%.

This chain uses TRBV28 with TRBJ2-4; tentative D call: TRBD1 (5 bases). The receptor's source is a woman in her 40s with Graves' ophthalmopathy. The specimen was blood. CDR3 nucleotides: TGTGCCAGCAAGACAGACAGAGTAGCCAAAAACATTCAGTACTTC. Its translation: CASKTDRVAKNIQYF.